This T cell receptor (beta chain) derives from a study of yellow fever vaccine responses in identical twins. Findings of the study overall: Twin vaccine T cell responses reportedly seemed partly convergent, partly personalized.

Worth noting for this clonotype: Antigen specificity is unknown.

TCRdb reprocessed the RT-PCR reads via MiXCR and lists one record per CDR3 protein. Here the sample spans some 5,400 distinct CDR3 sequences, 86% being singletons. This clonotype was obtained from a young woman who received the yellow fever vaccine. The material sequenced was T cells from blood (PBMCs), unsorted or a sorted subset (not recorded which), taken before or after yellow fever vaccination (not recorded which).

CDR3 protein: CAISESGSAYEQYF. CDR3 nucleotide sequence: TGTGCCATCAGTGAGTCAGGGTCCGCCTACGAGCAGTACTTC. The rearrangement joins TRBV10-3 to TRBJ2-7; no firm D call. This CDR3 comprises 14 residues. V was cut by 0 bases and J by 2 bases, with 8 bases left in between. CDR1 ENHRY and CDR2 SYGVKD come from the germline V gene.